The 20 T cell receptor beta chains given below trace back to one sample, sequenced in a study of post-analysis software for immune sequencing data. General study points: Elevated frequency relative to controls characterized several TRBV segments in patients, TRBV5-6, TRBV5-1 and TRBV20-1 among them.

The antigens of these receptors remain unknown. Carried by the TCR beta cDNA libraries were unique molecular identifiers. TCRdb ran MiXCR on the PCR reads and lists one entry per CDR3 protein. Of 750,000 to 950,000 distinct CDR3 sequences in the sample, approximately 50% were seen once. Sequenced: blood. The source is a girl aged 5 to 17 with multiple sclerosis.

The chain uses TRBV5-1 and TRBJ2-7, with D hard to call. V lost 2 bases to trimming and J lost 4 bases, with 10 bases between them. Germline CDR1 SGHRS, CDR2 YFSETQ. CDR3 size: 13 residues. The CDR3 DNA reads TGCGCCAGCAGCTTTTTGGACCATTACGAGCAGTACTTC. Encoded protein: CASSFLDHYEQYF.

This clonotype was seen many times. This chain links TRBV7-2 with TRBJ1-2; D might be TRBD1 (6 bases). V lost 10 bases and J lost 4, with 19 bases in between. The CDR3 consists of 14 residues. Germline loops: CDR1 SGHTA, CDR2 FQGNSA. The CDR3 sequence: CATQPGQSLYGYTF. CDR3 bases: TGTGCCACACAACCGGGACAAAGTCTCTATGGCTACACCTTC.

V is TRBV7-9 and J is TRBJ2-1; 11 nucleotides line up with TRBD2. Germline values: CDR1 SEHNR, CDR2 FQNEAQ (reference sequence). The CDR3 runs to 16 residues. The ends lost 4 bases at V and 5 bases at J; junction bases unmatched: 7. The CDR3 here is CASSSLGTSGNNEQFF. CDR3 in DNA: TGTGCCAGCAGCTCACTCGGGACTAGCGGAAACAATGAGCAGTTCTTC.

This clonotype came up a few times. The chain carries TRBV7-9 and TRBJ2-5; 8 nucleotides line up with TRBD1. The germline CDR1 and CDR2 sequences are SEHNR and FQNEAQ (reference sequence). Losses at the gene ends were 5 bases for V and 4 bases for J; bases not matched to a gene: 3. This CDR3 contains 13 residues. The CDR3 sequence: CASSPDRVETQYF. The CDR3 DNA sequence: TGTGCCAGCAGCCCGGACAGGGTAGAGACCCAGTACTTC.

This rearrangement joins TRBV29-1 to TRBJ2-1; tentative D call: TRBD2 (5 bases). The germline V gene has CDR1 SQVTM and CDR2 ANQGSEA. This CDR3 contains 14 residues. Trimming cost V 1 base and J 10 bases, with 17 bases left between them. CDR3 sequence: CSVEGRILRREQFF. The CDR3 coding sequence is TGCAGCGTTGAAGGGCGGATCCTTAGGAGGGAGCAGTTCTTC.

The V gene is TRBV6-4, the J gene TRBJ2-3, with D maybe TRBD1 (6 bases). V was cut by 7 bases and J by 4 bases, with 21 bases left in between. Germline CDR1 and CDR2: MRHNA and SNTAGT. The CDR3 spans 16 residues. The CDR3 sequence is CASTGTGFRGADTQYF. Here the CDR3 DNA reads TGTGCCAGCACCGGTACAGGGTTTCGAGGGGCAGATACGCAGTATTTT.

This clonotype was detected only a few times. The CDR3 here is CASSNRGGLATDTQYF. CDR3 bases: TGTGCCAGCAGCAACCGAGGGGGACTAGCTACAGATACGCAGTATTTT. V usage is TRBV5-5 and J usage is TRBJ2-3, with TRBD2 identical over 9 bases. This CDR3 contains 16 residues. From germline, CDR1 is SGHKS and CDR2 YYEKEE (reference sequence). The V segment lost 4 bases and the J segment 3 bases; nucleotides outside the gene matches: 9.

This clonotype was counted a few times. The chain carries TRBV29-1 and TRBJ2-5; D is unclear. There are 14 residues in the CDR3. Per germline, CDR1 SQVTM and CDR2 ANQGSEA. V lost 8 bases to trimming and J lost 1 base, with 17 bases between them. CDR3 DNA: TGCAGCAGTCCATCTGTGGGCAGCCAAGAGACCCAGTACTTC. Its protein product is CSSPSVGSQETQYF.

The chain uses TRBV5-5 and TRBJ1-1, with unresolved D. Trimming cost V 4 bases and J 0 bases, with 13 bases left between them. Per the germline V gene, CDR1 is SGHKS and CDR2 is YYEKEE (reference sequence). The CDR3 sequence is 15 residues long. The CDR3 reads CASSADVPMNTEAFF. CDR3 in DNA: TGTGCCAGCAGCGCCGACGTCCCCATGAACACTGAAGCTTTCTTT.

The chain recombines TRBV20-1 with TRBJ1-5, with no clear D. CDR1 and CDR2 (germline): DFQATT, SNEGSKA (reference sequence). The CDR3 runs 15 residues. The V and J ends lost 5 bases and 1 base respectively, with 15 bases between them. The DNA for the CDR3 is TGCAGTGCTGGAGGGAGGGATCAGAGCAATCAGCCCCAGCATTTT. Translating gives CSAGGRDQSNQPQHF.

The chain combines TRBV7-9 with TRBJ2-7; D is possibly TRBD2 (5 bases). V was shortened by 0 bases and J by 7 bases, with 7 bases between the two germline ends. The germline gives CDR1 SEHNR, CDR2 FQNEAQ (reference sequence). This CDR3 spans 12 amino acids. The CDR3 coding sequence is TGTGCCAGCAGCTTAGCGAGGGAGGAGCAGTACTTC. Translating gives CASSLAREEQYF. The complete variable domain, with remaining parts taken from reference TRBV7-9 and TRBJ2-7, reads DTGVSQNPRHKITKRGQNVTFRCDPISEHNRLYWYRQTLGQGPEFLTYFQNEAQLEKSRLLSDRFSAERPKGSFSTLEIQRTEQGDSAMYLCASSLAREEQYFGPGTRLTVT.

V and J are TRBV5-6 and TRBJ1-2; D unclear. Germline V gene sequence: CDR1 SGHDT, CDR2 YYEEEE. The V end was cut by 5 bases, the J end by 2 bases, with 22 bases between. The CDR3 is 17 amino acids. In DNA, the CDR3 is TGTGCCAGCAGACTGATTGGATCTCCCGACGGCAACTATGGCTACACCTTC. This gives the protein CASRLIGSPDGNYGYTF.

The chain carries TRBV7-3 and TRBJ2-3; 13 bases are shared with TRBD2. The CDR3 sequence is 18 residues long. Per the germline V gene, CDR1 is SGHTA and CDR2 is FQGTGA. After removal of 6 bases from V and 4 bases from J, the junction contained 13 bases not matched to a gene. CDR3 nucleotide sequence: TGTGCCAGCAGTCCAGGACTAGCGGGAGTGGGGATCGCAGATACGCAGTATTTT. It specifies CASSPGLAGVGIADTQYF.

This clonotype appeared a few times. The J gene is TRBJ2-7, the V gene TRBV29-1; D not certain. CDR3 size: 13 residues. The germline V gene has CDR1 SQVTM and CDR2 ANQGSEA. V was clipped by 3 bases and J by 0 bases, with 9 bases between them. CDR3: CSVEEQSSYEQYF. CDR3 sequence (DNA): TGCAGCGTTGAGGAGCAGAGCTCCTACGAGCAGTACTTC.

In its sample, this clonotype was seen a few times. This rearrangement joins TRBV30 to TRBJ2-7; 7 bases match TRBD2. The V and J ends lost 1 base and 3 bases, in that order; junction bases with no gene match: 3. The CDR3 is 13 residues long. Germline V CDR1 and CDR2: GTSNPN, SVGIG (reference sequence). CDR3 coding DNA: TGTGCCTGGAGTGAGGGAGGGAGCTACGAGCAGTACTTC. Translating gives CAWSEGGSYEQYF.

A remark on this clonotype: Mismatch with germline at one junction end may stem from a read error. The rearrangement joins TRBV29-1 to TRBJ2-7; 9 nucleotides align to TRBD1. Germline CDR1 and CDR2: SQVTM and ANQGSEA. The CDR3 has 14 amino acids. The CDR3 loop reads CIVEDWDRADEQYF. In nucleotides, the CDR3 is TGCATCGTTGAAGATTGGGACAGGGCTGACGAGCAGTACTTC.

The CDR3: CASSLDVTGNSPLHF. The CDR3 DNA reads TGCGCCAGCAGCTTGGATGTGACAGGGAATTCACCCCTCCACTTT. This sequence joins TRBV5-1 and TRBJ1-6, with TRBD1 identical over 7 bases. There are 15 residues in the CDR3. The germline CDR1 and CDR2 sequences are SGHRS and YFSETQ. J was trimmed by 7 bases and V by 0 bases; bases with no gene match: 4.

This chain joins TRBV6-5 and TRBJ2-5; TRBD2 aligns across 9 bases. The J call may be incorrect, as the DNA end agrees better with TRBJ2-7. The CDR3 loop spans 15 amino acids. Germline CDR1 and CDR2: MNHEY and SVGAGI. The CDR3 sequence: CASSYGTGTSTEQYF. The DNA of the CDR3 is TGTGCCAGCAGTTACGGTACCGGGACTAGCACCGAGCAGTACTTC.

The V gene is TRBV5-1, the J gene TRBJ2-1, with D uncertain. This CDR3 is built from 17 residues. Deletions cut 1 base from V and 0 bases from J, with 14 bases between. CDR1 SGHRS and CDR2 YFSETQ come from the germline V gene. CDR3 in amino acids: CASSLIGSPSSYNEQFF. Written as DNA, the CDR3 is TGCGCCAGCAGCTTGATCGGCAGTCCGAGCTCCTACAATGAGCAGTTCTTC.

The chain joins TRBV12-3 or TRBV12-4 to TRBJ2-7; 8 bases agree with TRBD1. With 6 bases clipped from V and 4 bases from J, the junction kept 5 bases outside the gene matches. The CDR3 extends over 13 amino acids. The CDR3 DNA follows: TGTGCCAGCAGCGGGGACAGGCCGTACGAGCAGTACTTC. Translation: CASSGDRPYEQYF.